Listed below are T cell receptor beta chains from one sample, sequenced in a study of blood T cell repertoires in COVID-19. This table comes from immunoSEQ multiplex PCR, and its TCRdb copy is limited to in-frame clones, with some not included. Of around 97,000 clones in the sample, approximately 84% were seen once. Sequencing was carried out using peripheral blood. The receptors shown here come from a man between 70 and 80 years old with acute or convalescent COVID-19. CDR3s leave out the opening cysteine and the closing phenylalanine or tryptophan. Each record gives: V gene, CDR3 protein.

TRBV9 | ASSAAGLAGNTGELF
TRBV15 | ATSRERGGSAGRDEQF
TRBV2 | AARSGNRETQY
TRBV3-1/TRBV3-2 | ASSQRGTGGNTIY
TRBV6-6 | ASSYSRQGRETQY
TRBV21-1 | ASSKVMGTGDGSNQPQH
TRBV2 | ASLAVNTGELF
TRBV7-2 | ASSMTGMGYEQY
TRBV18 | ASSPVSGENYGYT
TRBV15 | ATSGSRGHYNEQF
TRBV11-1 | ASSLAPGASSYNEQF
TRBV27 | ASREQGTVNQPQH
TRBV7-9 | ASSLAEGRNQPQH
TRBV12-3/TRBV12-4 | ASSYADTQY
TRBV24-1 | ATSETQGYQETQY
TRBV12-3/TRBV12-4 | ASSQQGIYGYT
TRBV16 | ASSQYSEVTGRTPLH
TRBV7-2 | ASSLVQGAGKLF
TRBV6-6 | ASSWTGRFAYNEQF
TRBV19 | ASISQRGINEQF
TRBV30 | AWMDLMKTGNTGELF
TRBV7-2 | ASSLGDSRDYGYT
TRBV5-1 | ASSLAGAGYGYT
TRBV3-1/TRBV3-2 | ASSRSTGAGTF
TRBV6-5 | ASSDGQGSYNEQF
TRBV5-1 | ASSLGDRAGQPQH
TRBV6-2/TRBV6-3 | ASSYSGALYT
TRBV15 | ATSRDQVQNTEAF
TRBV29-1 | SALTVNSYGYT
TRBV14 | ASSPNNLAGVNNEQF
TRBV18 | ASSHTTGDGYGYT
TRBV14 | ASSQDWSSASTDTQY
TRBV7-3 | ASSLRQDYGYT
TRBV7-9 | ASSQPLDSRNEKLF
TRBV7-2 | ASSVGQGTGYT
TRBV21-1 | ASTVEVLHEQY
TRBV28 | ASSSYTSGQLYGYT
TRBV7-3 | ASSLLGSRVTGELF
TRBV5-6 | ASSPLTGGYTEAF